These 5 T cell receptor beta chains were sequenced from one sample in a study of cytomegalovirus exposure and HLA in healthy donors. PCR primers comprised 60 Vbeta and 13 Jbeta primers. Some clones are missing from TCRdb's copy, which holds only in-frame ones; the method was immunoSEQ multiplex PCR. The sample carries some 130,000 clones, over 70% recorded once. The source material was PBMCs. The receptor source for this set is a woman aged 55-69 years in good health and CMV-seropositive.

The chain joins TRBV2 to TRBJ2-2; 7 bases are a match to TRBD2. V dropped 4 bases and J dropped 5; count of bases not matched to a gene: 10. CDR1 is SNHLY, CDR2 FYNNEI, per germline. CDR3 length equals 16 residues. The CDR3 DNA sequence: TGTGCCAGCAGTGTGGGGGGAGGGGTGTGGACCGGGGAGCTGTTTTTT. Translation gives CASSVGGGVWTGELFF.

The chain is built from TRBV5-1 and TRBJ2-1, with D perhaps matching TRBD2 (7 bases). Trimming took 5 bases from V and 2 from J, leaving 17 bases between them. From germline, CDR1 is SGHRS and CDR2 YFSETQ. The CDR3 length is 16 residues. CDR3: CASSPEGGAPYNEQFF. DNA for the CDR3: TGCGCCAGCAGTCCCGAGGGGGGGGCCCCCTACAATGAGCAGTTCTTC.

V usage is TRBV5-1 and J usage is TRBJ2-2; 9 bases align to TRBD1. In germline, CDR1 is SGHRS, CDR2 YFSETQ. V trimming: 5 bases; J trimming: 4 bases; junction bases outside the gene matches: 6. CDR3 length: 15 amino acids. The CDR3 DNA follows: TGCGCCAGCAGTCCACAGGGGGCGGGCACCGGGGAGCTGTTTTTT. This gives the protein CASSPQGAGTGELFF.

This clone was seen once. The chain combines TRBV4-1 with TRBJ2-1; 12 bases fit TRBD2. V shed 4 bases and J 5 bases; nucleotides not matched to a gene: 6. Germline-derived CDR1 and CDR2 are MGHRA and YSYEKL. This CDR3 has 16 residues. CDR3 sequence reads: CASSLSRLAGDNEQFF. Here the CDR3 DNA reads TGCGCCAGCAGCCTAAGCCGACTAGCGGGGGACAATGAGCAGTTCTTC.

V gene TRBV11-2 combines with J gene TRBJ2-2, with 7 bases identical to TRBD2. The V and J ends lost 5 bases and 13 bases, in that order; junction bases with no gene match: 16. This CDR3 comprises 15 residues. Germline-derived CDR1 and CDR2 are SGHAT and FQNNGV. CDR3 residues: CASSEPSSGPGGLFF. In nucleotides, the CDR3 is TGTGCCAGCAGCGAGCCTTCTAGCGGCCCGGGAGGGCTGTTTTTT.